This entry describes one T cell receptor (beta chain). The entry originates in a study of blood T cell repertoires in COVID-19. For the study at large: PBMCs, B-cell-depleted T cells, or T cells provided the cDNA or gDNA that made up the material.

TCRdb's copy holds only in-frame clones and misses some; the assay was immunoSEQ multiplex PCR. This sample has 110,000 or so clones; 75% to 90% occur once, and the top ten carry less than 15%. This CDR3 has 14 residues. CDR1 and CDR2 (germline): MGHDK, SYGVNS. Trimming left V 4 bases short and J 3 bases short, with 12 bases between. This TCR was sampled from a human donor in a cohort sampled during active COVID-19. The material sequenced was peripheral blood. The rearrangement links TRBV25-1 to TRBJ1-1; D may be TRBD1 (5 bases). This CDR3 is CASSGGTLDTEAFF. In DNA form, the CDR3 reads TGTGCCAGCAGTGGGGGGACTTTGGACACTGAAGCTTTCTTT.